This TCR beta chain was profiled in a study of shared clonotypes between healthy human individuals. Looked up from germline, CDR1 is SGHNT and CDR2 is YYREEE (reference sequence). J was trimmed by 5 bases and V by 1 base; bases with no gene match: 5. The CDR3 has 16 amino acids. Some clones are missing from TCRdb's copy, which holds only in-frame ones; the method was immunoSEQ multiplex PCR. The sample yields some 1,900,000 clones, approximately 94% seen once. Terminally differentiated effector memory CD45RA+ cells were excluded by CCR7 positive selection of CD45RO-negative cells. This chain connects TRBV5-4 to TRBJ2-1, with 11 bases lining up with TRBD2. Sequenced material: naive CD8+ T cells sorted from blood. This receptor was identified in a man between 18 and 29 years old in good health. The CDR3 region is CASSLSGLADNNEQFF. As DNA, the CDR3 is TGTGCCAGCAGCTTGTCGGGACTAGCGGACAACAATGAGCAGTTCTTC.